The sample holds one count of the clone carrying this T cell receptor (beta chain). What it recognizes is unknown. The data belong to a study of Ad26.COV2.S vaccination and SARS-CoV-2 variants. Findings and caveats of the study: Analyses of TCR breadth and depth may have underestimated total T cell responses.

Some clones are missing from TCRdb's copy, which holds only in-frame ones; the method was immunoSEQ multiplex PCR. The data show more than 300,000 clones, just over 85% seen once. Documented treatment: around 19 received Ad26.COV2.S at low or high dose, single or two shots; a few received placebo; per-sample allocation not given. On day 63 after the first injection, vaccine and placebo recipients gave samples. This CDR3 has 15 amino acids. The germline V gene has CDR1 SGDLS and CDR2 YYNGEE. Unmatched junction bases numbered 3, after V lost 0 bases and J lost 3 bases. The sample consisted of peripheral blood, taken in a trial of Ad26.COV2.S vaccine versus placebo. J is TRBJ1-2 and V is TRBV9, with 9 bases lining up with TRBD1. This TCR was recovered from a person aged 18-65 years who received the Ad26.COV2.S COVID-19 vaccine or a placebo. This CDR3 is CASSVGDRGYYGYTF. The DNA for the CDR3 is TGTGCCAGCAGCGTAGGCGACAGGGGGTACTATGGCTACACCTTC. Complete variable domain (other parts from reference TRBV9 and TRBJ1-2): DSGVTQTPKHLITATGQRVTLRCSPRSGDLSVYWYQQSLDQGLQFLIQYYNGEERAKGNILERFSAQQFPDLHSELNLSSLELGDSALYFCASSVGDRGYYGYTFGSGTRLTVV.